These 25 T cell receptor beta chains came from one sample sequenced in a study of cytomegalovirus exposure and HLA in healthy donors. Sequenced by immunoSEQ multiplex PCR; TCRdb stores in-frame clones only, minus some. The sample holds over 200,000 clones, over 80% seen once. The sample consisted of PBMCs. Source of these receptors: a woman under 40 in good health and CMV-seropositive.

About this clone: Other DNA sequences in the sample encode the same CDR3. The chain recombines TRBV5-6 with TRBJ1-2; no definite D call. CDR1 and CDR2 from the germline V gene are SGHDT and YYEEEE. V was trimmed by 0 bases and J by 2 bases, leaving 5 bases between them. This CDR3 is 13 amino acids long. The CDR3 here is CASSLGGNYGYTF. The CDR3 bases are TGTGCCAGCAGCTTGGGGGGAAACTATGGCTACACCTTC.

The count of this clone is one. CDR3 sequence reads: CASSLAHGGGAASYNEQFF. The CDR3, as DNA: TGCGCCAGCAGCTTGGCTCATGGTGGGGGAGCCGCTTCCTACAATGAGCAGTTCTTC. The chain uses TRBV5-1 and TRBJ2-1; D assignment may be TRBD1 or TRBD2 (5 bases each). Germline V CDR1 and CDR2: SGHRS, YFSETQ. V gave up 0 bases and J gave up 1 base, with 20 bases separating them. The CDR3 totals 19 residues. The variable domain in full, with the rest retrieved from reference TRBV5-1 and TRBJ2-1, is KAGVTQTPRYLIKTRGQQVTLSCSPISGHRSVSWYQQTPGQGLQFLFEYFSETQRNKGNFPGRFSGRQFSNSRSEMNVSTLELGDSALYLCASSLAHGGGAASYNEQFFGPGTRLTVL.

The chain is built from TRBV18 and TRBJ2-7; 9 bases fit TRBD1. The CDR3 is 15 amino acids. Trimming at V came to 6 bases and at J to 3 bases, leaving 9 bases not matched to a gene. Germline lookup yields CDR1 KGHSH and CDR2 LQKENI. In nucleotides, the CDR3 is TGTGCCAGCTCGCCTGCCCGGGACAGGGTCTACGAGCAGTACTTC. It is translated as CASSPARDRVYEQYF.

The chain recombines TRBV2 with TRBJ1-5; D might be TRBD1 (6 bases). The V end lost 4 bases, the J end lost 3 bases, and 10 bases lay between the germline ends. Germline lookup yields CDR1 SNHLY and CDR2 FYNNEI. The CDR3 spans 14 residues. CDR3 sequence (DNA): TGTGCCAGCAGTGGTGGACAGTTCAATCAGCCCCAGCATTTT. Its protein product is CASSGGQFNQPQHF.

The chain employs TRBV2 and TRBJ2-7, with 10 bases lining up with TRBD2. The J segment lost 3 bases and the V segment lost 3 bases, leaving 14 bases of the junction unmatched. This CDR3 region has 18 residues. Germline CDR1 SNHLY, CDR2 FYNNEI. The CDR3 loop is CASSEASGSVGYGYEQYF. The CDR3 region has the DNA TGTGCCAGCAGTGAGGCTAGCGGGAGCGTGGGTTATGGCTACGAGCAGTACTTC.

J is TRBJ1-1 and V is TRBV27, with 9 bases identical to TRBD1. With V trimmed by 7 bases and J by 0 bases, 9 bases remained unmatched. This CDR3 comprises 16 residues. In germline, CDR1 is MNHEY, CDR2 SMNVEV (reference sequence). CDR3 amino acids: CASTSTNRGLNTEAFF. The DNA of the CDR3 is TGTGCCAGCACCTCCACCAACAGGGGGCTGAACACTGAAGCTTTCTTT.

The V call is TRBV29-1, the J call TRBJ2-7; a possible D gene is TRBD1 (5 bases). The CDR3 loop spans 13 amino acids. Germline lookup yields CDR1 SQVTM and CDR2 ANQGSEA. Deletions cut 4 bases from V and 2 bases from J, with 12 bases between. This chain's CDR3 is CSVGGRMTYEQYF. The DNA for the CDR3 is TGCAGCGTTGGGGGCAGGATGACCTACGAGCAGTACTTC.

This clone was seen a few times. J is TRBJ2-3 and V is TRBV12-2; whether TRBD2, the table's D call, matches the DNA was not checked. TRBV12-2 is designated a pseudogene. CDR3 length: 15 amino acids. Here the CDR3 DNA reads TGTGCAAGTCTTTTCTCGCCGCGGGGTTCAGATACGCAGTATTTT. Translated: CASLFSPRGSDTQYF.

This chain links TRBV7-9 with TRBJ2-3; 8 bases fit TRBD2. Germline trimming cut 7 bases from V and 2 bases from J; bases unmatched to any gene: 11. The CDR3 runs to 16 residues. The germline gives CDR1 SEHNR, CDR2 FQNEAQ (reference sequence). Here the CDR3 DNA reads TGTGCCAGCACCCGCCCCGGGACTAGTCCCACAGATACGCAGTATTTT. This sequence encodes CASTRPGTSPTDTQYF.

This clone showed up just once. The V call is TRBV4-1, the J call TRBJ1-1, with D maybe TRBD1 (6 bases). Trimming shortened V by 0 bases and J by 4 bases, and 12 bases separated the two germline ends. In germline, CDR1 is MGHRA, CDR2 YSYEKL. The CDR3 totals 15 residues. CDR3 region: CASSQDGGPGTEAFF. The DNA for the CDR3 is TGCGCCAGCAGCCAAGATGGGGGGCCCGGCACTGAAGCTTTCTTT.

The chain links TRBV4-1 to TRBJ1-2; TRBD1 might be the D (5 bases). CDR1 and CDR2 from the germline V gene are MGHRA and YSYEKL. The CDR3 sequence is 17 residues long. The germline V and J ends were trimmed by 0 bases and 5 bases, with 19 bases remaining between them. The CDR3 sequence is CASSQDPGPTRQYGYTF. The CDR3 DNA sequence: TGCGCCAGCAGCCAAGATCCCGGGCCGACGAGACAGTATGGCTACACCTTC.

The gene calls are TRBV11-2 and TRBJ1-2; D is uncertain. The V and J ends lost 2 bases and 5 bases respectively, with 9 bases between them. This CDR3 comprises 13 residues. Germline loops: CDR1 SGHAT, CDR2 FQNNGV. DNA of the CDR3: TGTGCCAGCAGCTTACCCTATAGTTATGGCTACACCTTC. This gives the protein CASSLPYSYGYTF.

J is TRBJ2-1 and V is TRBV11-2, with 15 bases lining up with TRBD2. The trim removed 5 bases at V and 2 bases at J, leaving 4 bases unmatched. This CDR3 contains 17 residues. From germline, CDR1 is SGHAT and CDR2 FQNNGV. CDR3 coding DNA: TGTGCCAGCAGCGGGCGGACTAGCGGGAGGGCCTACAATGAGCAGTTCTTC. This translates into CASSGRTSGRAYNEQFF.

The chain recombines TRBV27 with TRBJ1-2, with a tentative D call TRBD1 (6 bases). Per germline, CDR1 MNHEY and CDR2 SMNVEV (reference sequence). The ends were cut back, 5 bases at V and 3 bases at J, with 10 bases in the middle. CDR3 length equals 13 residues. As DNA, the CDR3 is TGTGCCAGCAGTCCCTCAGGGGACTATGGCTACACCTTC. This translates into CASSPSGDYGYTF.

The CDR3, as DNA: TGCGCCAGCAGCTTGGCACAGGGTGAATTCACCGGGGAGCTGTTTTTT. Protein sequence: CASSLAQGEFTGELFF. This chain connects TRBV5-1 to TRBJ2-2; possibly TRBD1 for D (6 bases). CDR3 length: 16 amino acids. Trimming left V 0 bases short and J 4 bases short, with 13 bases between. Germline V gene lookup returns CDR1 SGHRS and CDR2 YFSETQ. Full variable domain (missing parts from reference TRBV5-1 and TRBJ2-2): KAGVTQTPRYLIKTRGQQVTLSCSPISGHRSVSWYQQTPGQGLQFLFEYFSETQRNKGNFPGRFSGRQFSNSRSEMNVSTLELGDSALYLCASSLAQGEFTGELFFGEGSRLTVL.

This chain connects TRBV7-2 to TRBJ2-7; D ambiguous. CDR3 size: 15 residues. Looked up from germline, CDR1 is SGHTA and CDR2 is FQGNSA. Trimming took 4 bases from V and 1 from J, leaving 14 bases between them. The CDR3 protein is CASSSESGVSYEQYF. In DNA, the CDR3 is TGTGCCAGCAGCTCCGAGAGTGGGGTGTCCTACGAGCAGTACTTC.

The chain is built from TRBV5-1 and TRBJ2-1; no firm D call. CDR3 size: 15 residues. V was pared by 0 bases and J by 0 bases, with 7 bases between. The germline gives CDR1 SGHRS, CDR2 YFSETQ. CDR3 residues: CASSLGPTSYNEQFF. The CDR3 nucleotides are TGCGCCAGCAGCTTGGGGCCGACCTCCTACAATGAGCAGTTCTTC.

The gene calls are TRBV2 and TRBJ1-1, with D unresolved. The germline V gene encodes CDR1 SNHLY and CDR2 FYNNEI. V was clipped by 2 bases and J by 0 bases, with 7 bases between them. CDR3 length: 14 amino acids. The chain's CDR3 is CASSETLMNTEAFF. The DNA for the CDR3 is TGTGCCAGCAGTGAAACCCTCATGAACACTGAAGCTTTCTTT.

This chain links TRBV20-1 with TRBJ1-2; D not resolved. The V and J ends lost 5 bases and 6 bases respectively, with 10 bases between them. Germline V gene lookup returns CDR1 DFQATT and CDR2 SNEGSKA (reference sequence). The CDR3 contains 11 residues. This CDR3 reads CSAGIPNGYTF. The CDR3 DNA is TGCAGTGCTGGAATCCCGAATGGCTACACCTTC.

CDR3 bases: TGTGCCAGCAGCGCATCGGACAGGGTGAAACAAGAGACCCAGTACTTC. This codes for CASSASDRVKQETQYF. This chain uses TRBV9 with TRBJ2-5; 8 bases are shared with TRBD1. The CDR3 extends over 16 amino acids. Germline V lookup: CDR1 SGDLS, CDR2 YYNGEE. V was pared by 3 bases and J by 2 bases, with 9 bases of the junction left unmatched. The whole variable domain, filled in from reference TRBV9 and TRBJ2-5, reads DSGVTQTPKHLITATGQRVTLRCSPRSGDLSVYWYQQSLDQGLQFLIQYYNGEERAKGNILERFSAQQFPDLHSELNLSSLELGDSALYFCASSASDRVKQETQYFGPGTRLLVL.

The gene calls are TRBV27 and TRBJ1-5, with a weak D call TRBD1 (5 bases). With 1 base removed from V and 6 bases from J, the gap between germline ends came to 13 bases. This CDR3 comprises 15 residues. In germline, CDR1 is MNHEY, CDR2 SMNVEV (reference sequence). CDR3 sequence (DNA): TGTGCCAGCAGTTTATACGGGGGACGGAGTCAGCCCCAGCATTTT. It is translated as CASSLYGGRSQPQHF.

The CDR3 DNA is TGTGCCAGCAGTCCCGTTTGGGGAGCGAACAATGAGCAGTTCTTC. Translating gives CASSPVWGANNEQFF. The chain combines TRBV6-5 with TRBJ2-1; possibly TRBD2 for D (5 bases). V lost 5 bases, J lost 5 bases, and 16 bases lay in between. The CDR3 sequence is 15 residues long. The germline CDR1 and CDR2 sequences are MNHEY and SVGAGI.

V usage is TRBV11-2 and J usage is TRBJ2-2, with TRBD2 matching over 9 bases. From germline, CDR1 is SGHAT and CDR2 FQNNGV. The V gene end was trimmed by 4 bases and the J gene end by 7 bases; junction bases not matched to a gene: 4. The CDR3 has 14 residues. For the CDR3, the DNA is TGTGCCAGCAGCTCCGGACTAGCGCACGGGGAGCTGTTTTTT. This sequence encodes CASSSGLAHGELFF.

This clone appeared a few times. The chain links TRBV10-2 to TRBJ2-7, with unresolved D. This CDR3 region has 11 residues. Germline V CDR1 and CDR2: WSHSY, SAAADI. The V end was cut by 7 bases, the J end by 4 bases, with 8 bases between. CDR3: CASMAQYEQYF. As DNA, the CDR3 is TGCGCCAGCATGGCCCAATACGAGCAGTACTTC.

This clone was counted between two and nine times. The rearrangement links TRBV6-1 to TRBJ2-7, with D perhaps TRBD1 (6 bases). This CDR3 is 12 amino acids long. The germline V gene encodes CDR1 MNHNS and CDR2 SASEGT. V was trimmed by 5 bases and J by 5 bases, leaving 10 bases between them. Here the CDR3 reads CASSHRVDEQYF. The CDR3 DNA reads as TGTGCCAGCAGTCACAGGGTTGACGAGCAGTACTTC.